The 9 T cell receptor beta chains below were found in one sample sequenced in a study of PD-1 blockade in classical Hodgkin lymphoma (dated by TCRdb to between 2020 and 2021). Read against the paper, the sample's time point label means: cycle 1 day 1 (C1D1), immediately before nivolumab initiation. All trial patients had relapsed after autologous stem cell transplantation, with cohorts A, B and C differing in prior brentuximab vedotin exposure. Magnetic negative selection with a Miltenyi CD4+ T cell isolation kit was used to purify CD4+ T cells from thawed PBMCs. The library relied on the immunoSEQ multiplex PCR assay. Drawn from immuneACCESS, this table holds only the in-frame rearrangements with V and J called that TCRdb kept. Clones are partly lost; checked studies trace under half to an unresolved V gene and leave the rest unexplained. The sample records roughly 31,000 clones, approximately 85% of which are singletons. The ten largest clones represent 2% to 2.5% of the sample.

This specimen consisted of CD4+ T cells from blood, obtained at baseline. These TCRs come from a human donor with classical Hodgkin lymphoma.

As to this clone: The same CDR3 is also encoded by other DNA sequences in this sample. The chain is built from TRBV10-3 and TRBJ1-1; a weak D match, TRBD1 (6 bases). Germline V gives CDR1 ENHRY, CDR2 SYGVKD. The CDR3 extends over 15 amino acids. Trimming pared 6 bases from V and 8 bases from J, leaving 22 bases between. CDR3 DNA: TGTGCCATCAGCCAGGGGTCGTCAGGGAGCACCGAAGCTTTCTTT. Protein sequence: CAISQGSSGSTEAFF.

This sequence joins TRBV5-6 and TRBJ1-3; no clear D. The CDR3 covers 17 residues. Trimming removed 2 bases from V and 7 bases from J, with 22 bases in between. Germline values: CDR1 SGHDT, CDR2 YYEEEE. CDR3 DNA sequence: TGTGCCAGCAGCTTAGTTGCATTAGCGGGCGGTTTGAACACCATATATTTT. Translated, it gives CASSLVALAGGLNTIYF.

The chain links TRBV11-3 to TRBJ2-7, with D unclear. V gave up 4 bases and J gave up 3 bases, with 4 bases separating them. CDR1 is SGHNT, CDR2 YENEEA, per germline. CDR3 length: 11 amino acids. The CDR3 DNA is TGTGCCAGCAGCTCTCTCTACGAGCAGTACTTC. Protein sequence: CASSSLYEQYF.

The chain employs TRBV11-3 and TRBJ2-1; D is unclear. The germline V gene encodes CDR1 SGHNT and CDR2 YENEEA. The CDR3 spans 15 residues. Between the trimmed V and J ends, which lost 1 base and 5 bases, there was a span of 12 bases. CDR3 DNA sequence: TGTGCCAGCAGCTTAGTAGCCGGATTCGACAATGAGCAGTTCTTC. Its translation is CASSLVAGFDNEQFF.

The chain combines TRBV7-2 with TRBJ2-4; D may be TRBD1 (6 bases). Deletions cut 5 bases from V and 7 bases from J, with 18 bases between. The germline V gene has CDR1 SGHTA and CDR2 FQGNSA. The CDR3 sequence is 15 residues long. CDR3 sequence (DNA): TGTGCCAGCAGCCCACAGGGTGTTGGTAGGAACATTCAGTACTTC. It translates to CASSPQGVGRNIQYF. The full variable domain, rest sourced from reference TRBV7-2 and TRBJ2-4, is GAGVSQSPSNKVTEKGKDVELRCDPISGHTALYWYRQSLGQGLEFLIYFQGNSAPDKSGLPSDRFSAERTGGSVSTLTIQRTQQEDSAVYLCASSPQGVGRNIQYFGAGTRLSVL.

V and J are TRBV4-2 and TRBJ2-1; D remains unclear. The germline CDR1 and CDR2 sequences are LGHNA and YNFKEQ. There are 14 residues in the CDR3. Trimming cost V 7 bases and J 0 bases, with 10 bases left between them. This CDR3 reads CASTPASSYNEQFF. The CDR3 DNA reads TGTGCCAGCACCCCGGCTAGCTCCTACAATGAGCAGTTCTTC.

CDR3 protein: CASSPVTQSSYNEQFF. CDR3 coding DNA: TGTGCCAGCTCACCTGTGACTCAGAGCTCCTACAATGAGCAGTTCTTC. V and J are TRBV18 and TRBJ2-1; the D is unclear. The V gene lost 3 bases and the J gene lost 0 bases, with 12 bases spanning the gap. The germline V gene has CDR1 KGHSH and CDR2 LQKENI. This CDR3 spans 16 amino acids. Combining the CDR3 with reference TRBV18 and TRBJ2-1 gives the whole variable domain NAGVMQNPRHLVRRRGQEARLRCSPMKGHSHVYWYRQLPEEGLKFMVYLQKENIIDESGMPKERFSAEFPKEGPSILRIQQVVRGDSAAYFCASSPVTQSSYNEQFFGPGTRLTVL.

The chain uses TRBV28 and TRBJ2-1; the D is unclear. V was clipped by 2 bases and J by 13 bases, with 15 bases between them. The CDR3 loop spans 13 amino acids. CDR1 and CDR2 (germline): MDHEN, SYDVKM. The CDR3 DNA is TGTGCCAGCAGTTTAAGCCAAGATCGATATCAGTTCTTC. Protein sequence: CASSLSQDRYQFF.

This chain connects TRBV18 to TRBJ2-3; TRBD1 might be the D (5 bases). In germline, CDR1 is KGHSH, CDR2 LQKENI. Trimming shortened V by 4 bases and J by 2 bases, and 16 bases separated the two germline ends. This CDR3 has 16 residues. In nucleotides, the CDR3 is TGTGCCAGCTCACTGCAGAGACAGAGGTCCACAGATACGCAGTATTTT. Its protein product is CASSLQRQRSTDTQYF. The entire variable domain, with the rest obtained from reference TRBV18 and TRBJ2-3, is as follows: NAGVMQNPRHLVRRRGQEARLRCSPMKGHSHVYWYRQLPEEGLKFMVYLQKENIIDESGMPKERFSAEFPKEGPSILRIQQVVRGDSAAYFCASSLQRQRSTDTQYFGPGTRLTVL.